This entry concerns a single TCR beta chain. Its antigen remains unknown. This entry belongs to a study of OX40 agonist ivuxolimab in advanced cancers. Study background: Three patients got partial responses; one had hepatocellular carcinoma and two had cutaneous melanoma. Study outcomes and limitations: At 0.1 to 3.0 mg/kg and by week 6, CD4+ and CD8+ T cells in the blood had expanded clonally.

Profiling relied on immunoSEQ multiplex PCR, and the TCRdb table lists in-frame clones only, not all of them. The sample carries approximately 60,000 clones, roughly 93% recorded once. The receptor was isolated from an adult with an advanced solid tumor such as melanoma, head and neck, liver or kidney cancer. The sample consisted of CD4+ or CD8+ T cells sorted from blood, taken in a trial of the OX40 agonist ivuxolimab.

CDR3 sequence: CASSVGGRTPYEQYF. CDR3 DNA sequence: TGTGCCAGCAGCGTAGGTGGGAGGACCCCCTACGAGCAGTACTTC. J is TRBJ2-7 and V is TRBV9; tentative D call: TRBD2 (6 bases). Between the trimmed V and J ends, which lost 0 bases and 2 bases, there was a span of 12 bases. The CDR3 consists of 15 residues. Germline-derived CDR1 and CDR2 are SGDLS and YYNGEE.